These 26 T cell receptor beta chains were all obtained from the same sample, sequenced in a study of Ad26.COV2.S vaccination and SARS-CoV-2 variants. Stated treatment: around 19 received Ad26.COV2.S at low or high dose, single or two shots; several received placebo; per-sample allocation not given. Sampling occurred on day 63 after the first vaccine or placebo injection. Profiling relied on immunoSEQ multiplex PCR, and the TCRdb table lists in-frame clones only, not all of them. The repertoire has around 300,000 clones, around nine tenths of them found once; the top ten carry about 4.6%. Material: peripheral blood, obtained in a trial of Ad26.COV2.S vaccine versus placebo. These receptors were collected from a person aged 18-60 years who received the Ad26.COV2.S COVID-19 vaccine or a placebo.

This chain uses TRBV4-3 with TRBJ2-4, with D tentatively TRBD1 (6 bases). Trimming pared 0 bases from V and 1 base from J, leaving 10 bases between. The CDR3 is 16 residues long. Per the germline V gene, CDR1 is LGHNA and CDR2 is YSLEER. In DNA form, the CDR3 reads TGCGCCAGCAGCCAAGACTGGGGGCCGGCCAAAAACATTCAGTACTTC. It encodes CASSQDWGPAKNIQYF.

This rearrangement joins TRBV7-9 to TRBJ1-5, with TRBD1 as a possible D gene (5 bases). The CDR3 runs 14 residues. V was clipped by 1 base and J by 6 bases, with 10 bases between them. Germline V gene lookup returns CDR1 SEHNR and CDR2 FQNEAQ (reference sequence). CDR3 nucleotide sequence: TGTGCCAGCAGCTTAGATGGCAGGGTTCAGCCCCAGCATTTT. Encoded protein: CASSLDGRVQPQHF.

The chain combines TRBV5-5 with TRBJ2-1; D may be TRBD1 (5 bases). Trimming removed 4 bases at V and 8 bases at J, with 19 bases between. The CDR3 spans 15 residues. CDR1 SGHKS and CDR2 YYEKEE come from the germline V gene (reference sequence). CDR3 amino acids: CASSRQGPAEYEQFF. The CDR3 DNA reads as TGTGCCAGCAGCCGCCAGGGCCCCGCGGAATATGAGCAGTTCTTC.

The chain employs TRBV3-1 (or the pseudogene TRBV3-2) and TRBJ2-1, with D perhaps TRBD1 (6 bases). Trimming pared 2 bases from V and 4 bases from J, leaving 18 bases between. This CDR3 contains 17 residues. CDR1 and CDR2 from the germline V gene are LGHDT and YNNKEL (reference sequence). CDR3 region: CASSQKNPGTIYNEQFF. The CDR3 DNA follows: TGTGCCAGCAGCCAAAAAAATCCCGGGACAATTTACAATGAGCAGTTCTTC.

The chain carries TRBV13 and TRBJ1-3; D gene ambiguous. CDR3 size: 15 residues. Trimming removed 2 bases at V and 0 bases at J, with 8 bases between. CDR1 is PRHDT and CDR2 is FYEKMQ in the germline V gene (reference sequence). Here the CDR3 DNA reads TGTGCCAGCAGCTTATCACAGAGCTCTGGAAACACCATATATTTT. Protein product: CASSLSQSSGNTIYF. Full variable domain (remainder filled in from reference TRBV13 and TRBJ1-3): AAGVIQSPRHLIKEKRETATLKCYPIPRHDTVYWYQQGPGQDPQFLISFYEKMQSDKGSIPDRFSAQQFSDYHSELNMSSLELGDSALYFCASSLSQSSGNTIYFGEGSWLTVV.

The rearrangement uses TRBV6-5 and TRBJ2-7; the match to TRBD1 covers 9 bases. V lost 8 bases, J lost 2 bases, and 7 bases stayed unmatched. This CDR3 has 14 amino acids. The V gene's germline CDR1 is MNHEY and CDR2 SVGAGI. In DNA form, the CDR3 reads TGTGCCAGCGACACCGGGACAGGGACCTACGAGCAGTACTTC. Its translation is CASDTGTGTYEQYF.

V gene TRBV2 combines with J gene TRBJ1-2; D might be TRBD1 (5 bases). The CDR3 spans 12 residues. Trimming pared 4 bases from V and 7 bases from J, leaving 10 bases between. In germline, CDR1 is SNHLY, CDR2 FYNNEI. CDR3 sequence: CASSGSGTGYTF. In nucleotides, the CDR3 is TGTGCCAGCAGTGGGTCAGGGACTGGCTACACCTTC.

Points on this clone: The sample contains more than one DNA sequence encoding this CDR3. V is TRBV18 and J is TRBJ2-5; a possible D gene is TRBD1 (6 bases). V was pared by 2 bases and J by 2 bases, with 6 bases between. This CDR3 comprises 13 residues. Germline CDR1 and CDR2: KGHSH and LQKENI. The CDR3 here is CASSPGQQETQYF. As DNA, the CDR3 is TGTGCCAGCTCACCAGGACAGCAAGAGACCCAGTACTTC.

The chain links TRBV18 to TRBJ2-2, with 11 bases aligning to TRBD1. Germline values: CDR1 KGHSH, CDR2 LQKENI. This CDR3 has 19 residues. With 4 bases clipped from V and 0 bases from J, the junction kept 10 bases outside the gene matches. The CDR3 nucleotides read TGTGCCAGCTCACACCTAGGGACAGGGGGAAGCGCGAACACCGGGGAGCTGTTTTTT. As protein: CASSHLGTGGSANTGELFF.

This chain uses TRBV20-1 with TRBJ2-1, with 9 nucleotides matching TRBD2. After removal of 3 bases from V and 7 bases from J, the junction contained 7 bases not matched to a gene. The CDR3 runs 14 residues. Looked up from germline, CDR1 is DFQATT and CDR2 is SNEGSKA (reference sequence). The CDR3 sequence is CSASKGLAWNEQFF. In DNA form, the CDR3 reads TGCAGTGCTAGTAAGGGACTAGCTTGGAATGAGCAGTTCTTC.

This clone was found a few times. The chain joins TRBV4-3 to TRBJ1-6, with a possible D match to TRBD1 (5 bases). Deletions cut 0 bases from V and 18 bases from J, with 15 bases between. CDR1 is LGHNA, CDR2 YSLEER, per germline. The CDR3 sequence is 13 residues long. CDR3 region: CASSQDVGTHRHF. In nucleotides, the CDR3 is TGCGCCAGCAGCCAAGATGTGGGGACCCATCGCCACTTT.

The chain is built from TRBV18 and TRBJ2-5; 10 bases are a match to TRBD2. The CDR3 consists of 17 residues. Germline CDR1 is KGHSH and CDR2 is LQKENI. Losses at the gene ends were 1 base for V and 1 base for J; bases not matched to a gene: 6. CDR3 sequence reads: CASSPLALAGVQETQYF. CDR3 in DNA: TGTGCCAGCTCACCACTCGCTCTAGCGGGAGTCCAAGAGACCCAGTACTTC.

This chain joins TRBV6-6 and TRBJ2-2; D gene unclear. CDR3 length equals 15 residues. V lost 8 bases to trimming and J lost 0 bases, with 13 bases between them. CDR1 and CDR2 from the germline V gene are MNHNY and SVGAGI (reference sequence). This CDR3 reads CASAKQQANTGELFF. The CDR3 DNA is TGTGCCAGCGCCAAACAGCAGGCGAACACCGGGGAGCTGTTTTTT.

This clone was counted once. The J gene is TRBJ2-7, the V gene TRBV9, with 12 bases lining up with TRBD2. The CDR3 extends over 15 amino acids. V lost 4 bases, J lost 2 bases, and 4 bases stayed unmatched. CDR1 and CDR2 (germline): SGDLS, YYNGEE. CDR3 bases: TGTGCCAGCAGCCGGACTAGCGGGACGCCCTACGAGCAGTACTTC. Encoded protein: CASSRTSGTPYEQYF.

This clone was observed at least ten times. The J gene is TRBJ1-5, the V gene TRBV3-1 (or the pseudogene TRBV3-2); D is uncertain. The length of the CDR3 is 13 residues. Trimming took off 1 base at V and 4 bases at J, with 5 bases between the two ends. Germline CDR1 LGHDT, CDR2 YNNKEL (reference sequence). Here the CDR3 DNA reads TGTGCCAGCAGCCAAGGACTAAATCAGCCCCAGCATTTT. Translated, it gives CASSQGLNQPQHF.

The gene calls are TRBV19 and TRBJ1-5, with 8 bases lining up with TRBD1. This CDR3 contains 16 residues. After removal of 4 bases from V and 7 bases from J, the junction contained 12 bases not matched to a gene. Germline loops: CDR1 LNHDA, CDR2 SQIVND (reference sequence). The CDR3 coding sequence is TGTGCCAGTAGTACTCGACCCGGACAGGGTAGCCAGCCCCAGCATTTT. This sequence encodes CASSTRPGQGSQPQHF.

The chain combines TRBV5-4 with TRBJ1-1; TRBD1 is a possible D gene (6 bases). Trimming cost V 4 bases and J 3 bases, with 16 bases left between them. The CDR3 sequence is 15 residues long. CDR1 is SGHNT, CDR2 YYREEE, per germline (reference sequence). CDR3 DNA: TGTGCCAGCAGCCTGACAGGCTATGGAGACACTGAAGCTTTCTTT. Translating gives CASSLTGYGDTEAFF.

Points on this clone: Within the sample, other DNA sequences also encode this same CDR3. The chain combines TRBV6-5 with TRBJ1-6; D ambiguous. The CDR3 has 12 residues. Germline V CDR1 and CDR2: MNHEY, SVGAGI. V dropped 4 bases and J dropped 9 bases, with 7 bases sitting between them. This CDR3 reads CASSLRGSPLHF. The CDR3 DNA sequence: TGTGCCAGCAGTTTACGCGGTTCACCCCTCCACTTT.

The CDR3 sequence: CAPKGASSYTF. CDR3 nucleotides: TGTGCTCCCAAAGGGGCGTCCAGCTACACCTTC. This chain links TRBV5-3 with TRBJ1-2; the D gene is possibly TRBD1 (5 bases). TRBV5-3 is an open reading frame whose function is uncertain. The CDR3 runs 11 residues.

The chain is built from TRBV2 and TRBJ1-1; TRBD1 agrees at 9 bases. Trimming removed 5 bases from V and 5 bases from J; junction bases left unmatched: 3. Germline V gene sequence: CDR1 SNHLY, CDR2 FYNNEI. CDR3 length equals 13 residues. CDR3 region: CASSSGTGTEAFF. The DNA for the CDR3 is TGTGCCAGCAGTTCCGGGACAGGGACTGAAGCTTTCTTT.

The rearrangement links TRBV27 to TRBJ2-1, with 8 bases matching TRBD2. This CDR3 contains 15 residues. Unmatched junction bases numbered 8, after V lost 3 bases and J lost 7 bases. Germline assignment: CDR1 MNHEY and CDR2 SMNVEV (reference sequence). In nucleotides, the CDR3 is TGTGCCAGCAGTTTTGGGAGCGGGAGAGTAAATGAGCAGTTCTTC. This gives the protein CASSFGSGRVNEQFF.

The J gene is TRBJ1-2, the V gene TRBV6-2 or TRBV6-3; D not certain. Trimming shortened V by 6 bases and J by 8 bases, and 13 bases separated the two germline ends. Germline loops: CDR1 MNHEY, CDR2 SVGEGT. This CDR3 is 12 amino acids long. Here the CDR3 reads CASSPLLGGYTF. The CDR3 region has the DNA TGTGCCAGCAGCCCTCTCCTGGGAGGCTACACCTTC.

The gene calls are TRBV2 and TRBJ2-2; D unresolved. In germline, CDR1 is SNHLY, CDR2 FYNNEI. V was clipped by 6 bases and J by 5 bases, with 10 bases between them. This CDR3 spans 13 amino acids. The CDR3 DNA sequence: TGTGCCAGCAGCCTATCTCCGACCGGGGAGCTGTTTTTT. This sequence encodes CASSLSPTGELFF.

The chain joins TRBV11-2 to TRBJ2-5, with D unclear. Trimming stripped 5 bases from V and 3 bases from J, with 16 bases between. This CDR3 is 15 amino acids long. Germline CDR1 SGHAT, CDR2 FQNNGV. The CDR3 sequence: CASSPYFAAEETQYF. CDR3 DNA sequence: TGTGCCAGCAGCCCCTATTTTGCTGCGGAAGAGACCCAGTACTTC.

The chain links TRBV30 to TRBJ2-3; 12 bases fit TRBD2. Trimming took 0 bases from V and 4 from J; bases not matched to a gene: 17. The CDR3 totals 20 residues. In germline, CDR1 is GTSNPN, CDR2 SVGIG (reference sequence). The CDR3 sequence: CAWSVVASGRGLNGADTQYF. The CDR3, as DNA: TGTGCCTGGAGTGTAGTGGCTAGCGGGAGGGGGTTAAACGGCGCAGATACGCAGTATTTT.

The chain carries TRBV2 and TRBJ1-1, with 11 bases that match TRBD1. The CDR3 loop spans 16 amino acids. Looked up from germline, CDR1 is SNHLY and CDR2 is FYNNEI. V dropped 2 bases and J dropped 8; count of bases not matched to a gene: 10. The CDR3 DNA follows: TGTGCCAGCAGTGAAACCGCCGGACAGGGGGCGTCCGAAGCTTTCTTT. It encodes CASSETAGQGASEAFF.